This T cell receptor (beta chain) was recorded in a study of blood T cell repertoires in COVID-19. This clone has only one observation. Resolution of symptoms, clearance, or two negative PCRs was present in recovered Cohort 3 donors. Generated by immunoSEQ multiplex PCR, the TCRdb table keeps only in-frame clones and is missing some. This table holds 310,000 or so clones, about 87% found once. The ends lost 6 bases at V and 2 bases at J; junction bases unmatched: 8. The CDR3 runs 15 residues. Germline lookup yields CDR1 MNHEY and CDR2 SVGAGI. The receptor was isolated from a woman under 30 who had recovered from COVID-19. Sequences were obtained from PBMCs or T cells enriched from blood (not recorded which). The chain has TRBV6-5 and TRBJ2-7; 9 bases agree with TRBD2. CDR3 in amino acids: CASSASSGVPYEQYF. DNA of the CDR3: TGTGCCAGCAGCGCCTCTAGCGGGGTCCCCTACGAGCAGTACTTC.